The 27 T cell receptor beta chains in this list originate from one sample, sequenced in a study of T cells in women clearing cervical HPV infection. TCRdb keeps only in-frame clones here, not all; method: immunoSEQ multiplex PCR. The sample includes 25,000 to 35,000 clones. Source material: blood buffy coat. The receptors originated from a woman aged 18 to 75 with a cervical HPV16 infection that either progressed to CIN3+ or cleared (not recorded which).

As for this clone: The read terminates 3 residues before the CDR3 end, so the remaining end is supplied by the germline J gene. The chain joins TRBV18 to TRBJ1-1; D is unresolved. This CDR3 comprises 13 residues. Germline V CDR1 and CDR2: KGHSH, LQKENI. The CDR3 is CASSPPVATEAFF. CDR3 DNA (partial): TGTGCCAGCTCACCACCGGTTGCGACAGAA.

The sequenced CDR3 bases are TGTGCCAGCAGCTCAGGACTGGCCTACGAG. It encodes CASSSGLAYE. The whole CDR3 protein reads CASSSGLAYEQYF. This chain uses TRBV7-9 with TRBJ2-7; maybe TRBD2 (5 bases). Read sequence stops 3 residues before the CDR3 end, and the germline J gene provides the missing end. The CDR3 extends over 13 amino acids. Germline-derived CDR1 and CDR2 are SEHNR and FQNEAQ (reference sequence). Trimming left V 4 bases short and J 2 bases short, with 9 bases between.

On this clone itself: The CDR3 extends 3 residues past the end of the read, so its final part is completed from the germline J gene. This chain joins TRBV11-1 and TRBJ1-2, with TRBD1 matching over 9 bases. This CDR3 contains 13 residues. Germline CDR1 SGHAT, CDR2 FQDESV (reference sequence). V dropped 5 bases and J dropped 3; count of bases not matched to a gene: 1. The sequenced CDR3 bases are TGTGCCAGCAGCCGGACAGGGGACTATGGC. Protein: CASSRTGDYG. The entire CDR3 sequence reads CASSRTGDYGYTF.

Of note for this clone: The junction does not match germline at one end; this may be a read error. From the germline J gene comes the end of the CDR3, since the read stops 3 residues before it. The genes are TRBV4-2 and TRBJ1-1; D perhaps matches TRBD1 (6 bases). This CDR3 is built from 16 residues. The germline V gene encodes CDR1 LGHNA and CDR2 YNFKEQ. The covered CDR3 bases are TGCGCCAGCAGCCAAGATGGGTTAGGGGGGAACACTGAA. It specifies CASSQDGLGGNTE. The full CDR3 reads CASSQDGLGGNTEAFF.

With respect to this clone: The sequence runs out 3 residues before the end of the CDR3; the remainder is reconstructed from the germline J gene. The chain uses TRBV5-6 and TRBJ1-2; 12 positions agree with TRBD1. This CDR3 has 15 residues. The V gene's germline CDR1 is SGHDT and CDR2 YYEEEE. J gave up 6 bases and V 1 base, and 4 bases lay outside the gene matches. CDR3 loop: CASSLWDRGLHGYTF. CDR3 bases read: TGTGCCAGCAGCTTGTGGGACAGGGGGCTTCATGGC.

As regards this clone: The read stops 3 residues short of the end of the CDR3; the missing end is completed from the germline J gene. The gene calls are TRBV20-1 and TRBJ1-2; D gene uncertain. V dropped 4 bases and J dropped 4 bases, with 13 bases sitting between them. This CDR3 is built from 13 residues. CDR1 and CDR2 from the germline V gene are DFQATT and SNEGSKA (reference sequence). This CDR3 reads CSAKKEGSYGYTF. The sequenced CDR3 bases are TGCAGTGCTAAAAAAGAGGGTTCCTATGGC.

On this clone itself: The sequence runs out 3 residues before the end of the CDR3; the remainder is reconstructed from the germline J gene. The rearrangement links TRBV28 to TRBJ1-2; 12 positions match TRBD1. This CDR3 region has 16 residues. Looked up from germline, CDR1 is MDHEN and CDR2 is SYDVKM. V shed 5 bases and J 4 bases; nucleotides not matched to a gene: 8. Partial CDR3 DNA: TGTGCCAGCAGTCCCCGGGGGACAGGGGGCAGCTATGGC. It translates to CASSPRGTGGSYG. The whole CDR3 is CASSPRGTGGSYGYTF.

A note on this clone: The read terminates 3 residues before the CDR3 end, so the remaining end is supplied by the germline J gene. The chain uses TRBV14 and TRBJ2-1; 8 nucleotides line up with TRBD2. J was trimmed by 7 bases and V by 0 bases; bases with no gene match: 11. Looked up from germline, CDR1 is SGHDN and CDR2 is FVKESK. The CDR3 length is 17 residues. The CDR3 DNA, read in part, is TGTGCCAGCAGCCAAGATAGACTTGCGGGAGGTAGGAATGAG. It yields the protein CASSQDRLAGGRNE. The full CDR3 is CASSQDRLAGGRNEQFF.

Notes on this clone: The read falls 3 residues short of the CDR3 end, and the missing part is taken from the germline J gene. The rearrangement links TRBV6-1 to TRBJ1-2; tentatively, D is TRBD1 (5 bases). CDR1 and CDR2 from the germline V gene are MNHNS and SASEGT. The CDR3 sequence is 13 residues long. The sequenced part of the CDR3 DNA is TGTGCCAGCAGTGAATTGCCGGAGGGGGGC. Amino acids: CASSELPEGG. The complete CDR3 protein is CASSELPEGGYTF.

As to this clone: Read sequence stops 3 residues before the CDR3 end, and the germline J gene provides the missing end. This chain connects TRBV18 to TRBJ2-7; 8 bases match TRBD2. V trimming: 3 bases; J trimming: 2 bases; junction bases outside the gene matches: 6. The CDR3 runs 15 residues. Germline V lookup: CDR1 KGHSH, CDR2 LQKENI. Partial CDR3 DNA: TGTGCCAGCTCACCCTCGCGGGGGGTCACCTACGAG. Its protein is CASSPSRGVTYE. The complete CDR3 reads CASSPSRGVTYEQYF.

In the case of this clone: The read finishes 3 residues shy of the CDR3 end, and the germline J gene is used to complete it. The V gene is TRBV6-2 or TRBV6-3, the J gene TRBJ2-4; 12 bases map to TRBD2. This CDR3 is 15 amino acids long. Germline V CDR1 and CDR2: MNHEY, SVGEGT. With 2 bases clipped from V and 7 bases from J, the junction kept 3 bases outside the gene matches. Incomplete CDR3 DNA: TGTGCCAGCAGTTACGCTAGCGGGAGGGGGAACATT. Translating gives CASSYASGRGNI. The CDR3 as a whole reads CASSYASGRGNIQYF.

With regard to this clone: The CDR3 end is not reached by the read, which stops 3 residues before it; the germline J gene fills it in. V gene TRBV4-1 combines with J gene TRBJ1-5, with D tentatively TRBD1 (6 bases). Germline V CDR1 and CDR2: MGHRA, YSYEKL. The V end lost 0 bases, the J end lost 4 bases, and 10 bases lay between the germline ends. The CDR3 loop spans 15 amino acids. The sequenced CDR3 bases are TGCGCCAGCAGCCAAGAGGGGGCAGGGAATCAGCCC. This encodes CASSQEGAGNQP. The whole CDR3 reads CASSQEGAGNQPQHF.

About this clone: Read data end 3 residues before the CDR3 end; the end is taken from the germline J gene. The rearrangement links TRBV6-1 to TRBJ2-7, with TRBD1 matching 8 bases. The trim removed 2 bases at V and 5 bases at J, leaving 8 bases unmatched. The germline gives CDR1 MNHNS, CDR2 SASEGT. This CDR3 is 15 amino acids long. Incomplete CDR3 DNA: TGTGCCAGCAGTGAAATGCGACAGGGGTTCAACGAG. As protein: CASSEMRQGFNE. The CDR3 as a whole reads CASSEMRQGFNEQYF.

As concerns this clone: Read sequence stops 3 residues before the CDR3 end, and the germline J gene provides the missing end. V gene TRBV6-1 combines with J gene TRBJ2-5; D perhaps matches TRBD1 (5 bases). The length of the CDR3 is 14 residues. Trimming took off 0 bases at V and 4 bases at J, with 9 bases between the two ends. Germline V lookup: CDR1 MNHNS, CDR2 SASEGT. The CDR3 sequence is CASSEAQGGETQYF. The CDR3 bases that were read are TGTGCCAGCAGTGAAGCGCAGGGCGGAGAGACC.

Note on this clone: The read ends 3 residues before the CDR3 terminus; that terminus is restored from the germline J gene. The chain joins TRBV20-1 to TRBJ2-1; TRBD2 agrees at 9 bases. Germline V CDR1 and CDR2: DFQATT, SNEGSKA (reference sequence). V lost 2 bases and J lost 2; bases outside the gene matches: 7. There are 16 residues in the CDR3. CDR3 sequence: CSARRLAGGTYNEQFF. CDR3 DNA, as far as it was read: TGCAGTGCTAGAAGGTTGGCGGGAGGGACCTACAATGAG.

Comments on this clone: Coverage ceases 3 residues before the CDR3 finishes, and the germline J gene fills in the end. The chain links TRBV5-5 to TRBJ1-2; D is possibly TRBD1 (5 bases). Looked up from germline, CDR1 is SGHKS and CDR2 is YYEKEE (reference sequence). The CDR3 contains 14 residues. V lost 1 base to trimming and J lost 7 bases, with 14 bases between them. CDR3: CASSLQTGPVGYTF. The sequenced part of the CDR3 DNA is TGTGCCAGCAGCTTGCAAACAGGCCCTGTTGGC.

Of note for this clone: The sequenced fragment ends 3 residues before the CDR3 boundary, so the rest is inferred from the germline J gene. The J gene is TRBJ1-1, the V gene TRBV19; possible D gene TRBD1, 5 bases. Germline loops: CDR1 LNHDA, CDR2 SQIVND (reference sequence). V shed 2 bases and J shed 1 base, with 8 bases lying between them. This CDR3 contains 14 residues. The CDR3 protein is CASSIQGPNTEAFF. The covered CDR3 bases are TGTGCCAGTAGTATACAGGGTCCGAACACTGAA.

About this clone: The read comes to an end 3 residues before the CDR3 does, leaving the germline J gene to fill in the end. The rearrangement links TRBV7-2 to TRBJ2-3; the D gene could be TRBD1 or TRBD2 (5 bases each). Trimming took off 2 bases at V and 4 bases at J, with 10 bases between the two ends. From germline, CDR1 is SGHTA and CDR2 FQGNSA. The CDR3 is 14 residues long. The chain's CDR3 is CASSLREGPDTQYF. The sequenced CDR3 bases are TGTGCCAGCAGCTTACGCGAGGGGCCAGATACG.

Notes on this clone: The CDR3 end is not reached by the read, which stops 3 residues before it; the germline J gene fills it in. This chain links TRBV30 with TRBJ2-7; 10 nucleotides align to TRBD1. Germline V gene lookup returns CDR1 GTSNPN and CDR2 SVGIG (reference sequence). Trimming cost V 2 bases and J 5 bases; bases outside gene matches: 9. The CDR3 sequence is 15 residues long. Here the CDR3 reads CAWSFIRDRGNEQYF. The DNA read from the CDR3 is TGTGCCTGGAGTTTCATCCGGGACAGGGGCAACGAG. The whole variable domain, filled in from reference TRBV30 and TRBJ2-7, reads SQTIHQWPATLVQPVGSPLSLECTVEGTSNPNLYWYRQAAGRGLQLLFYSVGIGQISSEVPQNLSASRPQDRQFILSSKKLLLSDSGFYLCAWSFIRDRGNEQYFGPGTRLTVT.

With regard to this clone: At one end, the junction sequence differs from germline, possibly due to a read error. The observed sequence ends 3 residues before the CDR3 terminus, with the missing tail filled in from the germline J gene. The chain couples TRBV4-1 to TRBJ1-2; D not certain. This CDR3 spans 11 amino acids. Germline V gives CDR1 MGHRA, CDR2 YSYEKL. The CDR3 sequence: CTSSHEVGYTF. Incomplete CDR3 DNA: TGCACCAGCAGCCATGAGGTTGGC.

Note on this clone: The CDR3 end is not reached by the read, which stops 3 residues before it; the germline J gene fills it in. The rearrangement uses TRBV30 and TRBJ2-2, with 8 nucleotides matching TRBD2. The V segment lost 4 bases and the J segment 0 bases; nucleotides outside the gene matches: 4. Germline CDR1 reads GTSNPN; CDR2 reads SVGIG (reference sequence). This CDR3 contains 15 residues. The CDR3 loop reads CAWTQRGPNTGELFF. The CDR3 DNA, read in part, is TGTGCCTGGACGCAGCGGGGGCCGAACACCGGGGAG.

In regard to this clone: The missing CDR3 end, 3 residues past where the read stops, is filled in from the germline J gene. V and J are TRBV12-3 or TRBV12-4 and TRBJ2-5; the D gene is possibly TRBD2 (6 bases). The V and J ends lost 2 bases and 2 bases respectively, with 9 bases between them. This CDR3 has 14 amino acids. The CDR3 DNA, read in part, is TGTGCCAGCAGTTTATCGGGGGAACAAGAGACC. Translated, it gives CASSLSGEQET. In full, the CDR3 reads CASSLSGEQETQYF.

Of note for this clone: The CDR3 is cut off 3 residues early in the read; its end comes from the germline J gene. The chain has TRBV6-2 or TRBV6-3 and TRBJ2-7; D is uncertain. The CDR3 extends over 12 amino acids. The V end lost 0 bases, the J end lost 5 bases, and 5 bases lay between the germline ends. The V gene's germline CDR1 is MNHEY and CDR2 SVGEGT. CDR3 region: CASSYSRNEQYF. The sequenced part of the CDR3 DNA is TGTGCCAGCAGTTACTCGCGCAACGAG.

As concerns this clone: The read terminates 3 residues ahead of where the CDR3 ends, so the germline J gene completes it. The chain recombines TRBV6-2 or TRBV6-3 with TRBJ2-3, with 8 positions matching TRBD2. Germline CDR1 MNHEY, CDR2 SVGEGT. The CDR3 length is 15 residues. The sequenced CDR3 bases are TGTGCCAGCAGTTCGGGCGGGGGGCCCCAAGAGACG. It encodes CASSSGGGPQET. The whole CDR3 reads CASSSGGGPQETQYF.

With respect to this clone: The read terminates 3 residues before the CDR3 end, so the remaining end is supplied by the germline J gene. The chain couples TRBV6-2 or TRBV6-3 to TRBJ2-7; 12 bases match TRBD2. This CDR3 region has 14 residues. Trimming at V came to 2 bases and at J to 6 bases, leaving 2 bases not matched to a gene. Germline V CDR1 and CDR2: MNHEY, SVGEGT. The sequenced CDR3 bases are TGTGCCAGCAGTTACGCTAGCGGGGGGGCCGAG. This translates into CASSYASGGAE. The whole CDR3 sequence reads CASSYASGGAEQYF.

Remarks on this clone: Read coverage stops 3 residues before the CDR3 terminus; the germline J gene supplies the remainder. The chain joins TRBV19 to TRBJ2-5; 7 positions match TRBD1. Germline-derived CDR1 and CDR2 are LNHDA and SQIVND (reference sequence). V gave up 5 bases and J gave up 5 bases; unmatched junction bases: 5. This CDR3 region has 13 residues. CDR3 bases read: TGTGCCAGTAGTGTACAGGGGTCGGAGACC. The encoded protein is CASSVQGSET. The entire CDR3 reads CASSVQGSETQYF.

The CDR3 region is CASRSRGSPYEQYF. The DNA read from the CDR3 is TGTGCCAGCAGAAGCCGCGGTTCCCCCTACGAG. The chain uses TRBV27 and TRBJ2-7, with D unclear. With the read ending 3 residues before the CDR3 end, the germline J gene is used to fill in that end. CDR3 size: 14 residues. CDR1 is MNHEY and CDR2 is SMNVEV in the germline V gene (reference sequence). Between the trimmed V and J ends, which lost 6 bases and 2 bases, there was a span of 14 bases.